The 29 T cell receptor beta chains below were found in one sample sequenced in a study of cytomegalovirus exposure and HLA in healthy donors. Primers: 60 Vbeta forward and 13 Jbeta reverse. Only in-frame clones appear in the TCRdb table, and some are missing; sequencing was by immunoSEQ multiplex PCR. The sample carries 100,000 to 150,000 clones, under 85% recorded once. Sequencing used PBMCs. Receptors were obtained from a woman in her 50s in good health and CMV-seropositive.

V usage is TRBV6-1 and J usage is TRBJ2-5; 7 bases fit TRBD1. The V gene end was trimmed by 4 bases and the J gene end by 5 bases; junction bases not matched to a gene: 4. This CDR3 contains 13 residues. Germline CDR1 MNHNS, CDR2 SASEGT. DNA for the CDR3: TGTGCCAGCAGTGTCGACAGGGTCGAGACCCAGTACTTC. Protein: CASSVDRVETQYF.

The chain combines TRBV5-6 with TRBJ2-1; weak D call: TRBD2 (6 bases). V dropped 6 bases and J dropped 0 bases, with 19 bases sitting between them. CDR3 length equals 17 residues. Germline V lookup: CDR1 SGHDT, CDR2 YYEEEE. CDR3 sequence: CASNRDFSTRSYNEQFF. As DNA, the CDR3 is TGTGCCAGCAACCGGGACTTCTCGACTCGCTCCTACAATGAGCAGTTCTTC.

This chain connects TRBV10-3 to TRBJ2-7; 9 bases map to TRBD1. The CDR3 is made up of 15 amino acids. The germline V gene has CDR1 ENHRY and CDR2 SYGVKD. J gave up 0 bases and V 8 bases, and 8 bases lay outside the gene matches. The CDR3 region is CAIRGQGMSSYEQYF. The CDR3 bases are TGTGCCATCCGGGGACAGGGTATGAGCTCCTACGAGCAGTACTTC.

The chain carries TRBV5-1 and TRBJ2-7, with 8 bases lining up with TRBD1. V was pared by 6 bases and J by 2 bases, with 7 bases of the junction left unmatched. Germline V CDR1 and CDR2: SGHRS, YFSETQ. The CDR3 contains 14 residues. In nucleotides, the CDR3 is TGCGCCAGCACCACTACAGGGGGGACCTACGAGCAGTACTTC. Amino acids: CASTTTGGTYEQYF.

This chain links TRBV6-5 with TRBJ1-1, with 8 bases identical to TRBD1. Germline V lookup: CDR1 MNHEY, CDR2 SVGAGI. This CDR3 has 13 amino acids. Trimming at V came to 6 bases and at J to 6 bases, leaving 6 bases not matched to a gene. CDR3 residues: CASRLQGEAEAFF. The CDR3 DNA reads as TGTGCCAGCAGACTACAGGGGGAGGCTGAAGCTTTCTTT.

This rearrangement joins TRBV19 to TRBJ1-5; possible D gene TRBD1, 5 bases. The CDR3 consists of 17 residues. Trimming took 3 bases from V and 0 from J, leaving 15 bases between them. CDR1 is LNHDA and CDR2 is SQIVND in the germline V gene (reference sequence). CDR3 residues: CASSIRGDSYSNQPQHF. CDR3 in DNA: TGTGCCAGTAGTATCCGCGGGGACTCTTATAGCAATCAGCCCCAGCATTTT.

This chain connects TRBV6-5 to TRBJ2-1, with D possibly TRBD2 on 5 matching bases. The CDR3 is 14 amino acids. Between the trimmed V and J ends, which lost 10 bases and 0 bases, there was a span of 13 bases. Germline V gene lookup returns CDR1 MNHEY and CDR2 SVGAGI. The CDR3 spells CATNTGSSYNEQFF. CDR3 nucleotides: TGTGCCACCAACACGGGAAGCTCCTACAATGAGCAGTTCTTC.

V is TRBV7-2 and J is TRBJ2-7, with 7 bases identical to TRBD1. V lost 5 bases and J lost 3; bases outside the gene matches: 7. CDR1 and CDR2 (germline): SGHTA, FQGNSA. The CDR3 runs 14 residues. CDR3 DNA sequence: TGTGCCAGCAGCCGGTGGCAGGGGGACTACGAGCAGTACTTC. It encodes CASSRWQGDYEQYF.

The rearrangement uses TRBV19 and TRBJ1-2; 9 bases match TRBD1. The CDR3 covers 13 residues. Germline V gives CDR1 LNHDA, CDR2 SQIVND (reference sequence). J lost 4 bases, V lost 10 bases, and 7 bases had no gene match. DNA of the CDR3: TGTGCCACCGCCCAACAGGGGGCCTATGGCTACACCTTC. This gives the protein CATAQQGAYGYTF.

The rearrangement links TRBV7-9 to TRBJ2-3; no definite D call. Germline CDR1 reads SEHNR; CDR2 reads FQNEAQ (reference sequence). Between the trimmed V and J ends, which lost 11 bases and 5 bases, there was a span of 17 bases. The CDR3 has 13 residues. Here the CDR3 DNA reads TGTGCCGCGTCGAGGCTAGGATTAGATACGCAGTATTTT. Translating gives CAASRLGLDTQYF.

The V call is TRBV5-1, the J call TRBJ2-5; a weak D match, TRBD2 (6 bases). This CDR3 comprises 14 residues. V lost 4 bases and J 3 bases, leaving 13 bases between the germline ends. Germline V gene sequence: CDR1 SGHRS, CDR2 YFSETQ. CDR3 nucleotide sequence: TGCGCCAGCAGCCCGGTTTCGGGGGAAGAGACCCAGTACTTC. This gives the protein CASSPVSGEETQYF. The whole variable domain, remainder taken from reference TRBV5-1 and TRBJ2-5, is KAGVTQTPRYLIKTRGQQVTLSCSPISGHRSVSWYQQTPGQGLQFLFEYFSETQRNKGNFPGRFSGRQFSNSRSEMNVSTLELGDSALYLCASSPVSGEETQYFGPGTRLLVL.

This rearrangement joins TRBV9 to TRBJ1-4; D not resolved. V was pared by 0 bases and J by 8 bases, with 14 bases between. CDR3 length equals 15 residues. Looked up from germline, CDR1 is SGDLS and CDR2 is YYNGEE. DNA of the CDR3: TGTGCCAGCAGCGTAGGGGCTCGGGGTAACGAAAAACTGTTTTTT. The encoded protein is CASSVGARGNEKLFF.

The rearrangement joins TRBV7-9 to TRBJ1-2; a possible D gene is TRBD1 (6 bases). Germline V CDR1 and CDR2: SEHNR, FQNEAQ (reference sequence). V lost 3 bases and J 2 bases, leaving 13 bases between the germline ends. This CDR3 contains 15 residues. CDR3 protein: CASSFGGLGNYGYTF. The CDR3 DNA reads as TGTGCCAGCAGCTTCGGGGGGCTGGGGAACTATGGCTACACCTTC. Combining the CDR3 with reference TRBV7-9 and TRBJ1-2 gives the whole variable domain DTGVSQNPRHKITKRGQNVTFRCDPISEHNRLYWYRQTLGQGPEFLTYFQNEAQLEKSRLLSDRFSAERPKGSFSTLEIQRTEQGDSAMYLCASSFGGLGNYGYTFGSGTRLTVV.

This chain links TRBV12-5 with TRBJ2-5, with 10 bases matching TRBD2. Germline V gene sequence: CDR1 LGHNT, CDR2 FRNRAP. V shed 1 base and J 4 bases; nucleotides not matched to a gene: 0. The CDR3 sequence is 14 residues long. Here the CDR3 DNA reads TGTGCTAGTGGTTTGGGGACTAGCGGAGAGACCCAGTACTTC. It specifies CASGLGTSGETQYF.

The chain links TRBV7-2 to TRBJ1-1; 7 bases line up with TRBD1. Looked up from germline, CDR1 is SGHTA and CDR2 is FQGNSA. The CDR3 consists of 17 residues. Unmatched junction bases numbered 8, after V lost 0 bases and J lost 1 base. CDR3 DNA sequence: TGTGCCAGCAGCTTAGCGGCGGTGGGACAGTGGAACACTGAAGCTTTCTTT. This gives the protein CASSLAAVGQWNTEAFF.

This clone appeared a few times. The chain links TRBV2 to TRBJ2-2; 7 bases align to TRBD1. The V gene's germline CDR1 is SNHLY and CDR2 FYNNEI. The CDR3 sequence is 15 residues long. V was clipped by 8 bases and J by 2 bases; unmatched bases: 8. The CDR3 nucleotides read TGTGCCAGCCTGTCCGGGACAGATAACACCGGGGAGCTGTTTTTT. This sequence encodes CASLSGTDNTGELFF. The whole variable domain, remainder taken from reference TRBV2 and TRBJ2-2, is EPEVTQTPSHQVTQMGQEVILRCVPISNHLYFYWYRQILGQKVEFLVSFYNNEISEKSEIFDDQFSVERPDGSNFTLKIRSTKLEDSAMYFCASLSGTDNTGELFFGEGSRLTVL.

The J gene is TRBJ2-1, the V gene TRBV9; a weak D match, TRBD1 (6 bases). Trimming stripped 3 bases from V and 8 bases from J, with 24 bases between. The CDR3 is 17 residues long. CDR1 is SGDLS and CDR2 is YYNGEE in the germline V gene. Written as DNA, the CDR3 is TGTGCCAGCAGCGCCACCAGTAGGGGGAGAGTCTTCTATGAGCAGTTCTTC. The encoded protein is CASSATSRGRVFYEQFF.

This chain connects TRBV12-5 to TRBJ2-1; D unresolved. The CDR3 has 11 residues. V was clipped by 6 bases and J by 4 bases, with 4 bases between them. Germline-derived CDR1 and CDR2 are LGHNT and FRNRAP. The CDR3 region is CASGQYNEQFF. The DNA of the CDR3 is TGTGCTAGTGGCCAATACAATGAGCAGTTCTTC.

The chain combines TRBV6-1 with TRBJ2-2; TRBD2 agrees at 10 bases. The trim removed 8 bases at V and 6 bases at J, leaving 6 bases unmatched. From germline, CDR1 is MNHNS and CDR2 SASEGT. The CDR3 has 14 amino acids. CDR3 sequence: CASYSGGPPGELFF. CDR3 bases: TGTGCCAGCTATAGCGGGGGGCCCCCCGGGGAGCTGTTTTTT.

This CDR3 is CASSQSPSGGAGQETQYF. The CDR3 DNA follows: TGTGCCAGCAGCCAATCCCCTAGCGGGGGGGCGGGGCAAGAGACCCAGTACTTC. The chain couples TRBV4-2 to TRBJ2-5; 12 bases fit TRBD2. The length of the CDR3 is 18 residues. V was pared by 2 bases and J by 2 bases, with 9 bases of the junction left unmatched. CDR1 is LGHNA and CDR2 is YNFKEQ in the germline V gene.

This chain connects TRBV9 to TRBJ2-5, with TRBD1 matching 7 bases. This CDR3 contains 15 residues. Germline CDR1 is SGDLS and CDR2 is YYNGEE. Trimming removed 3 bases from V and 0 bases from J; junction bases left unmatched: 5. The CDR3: CASSALGTDQETQYF. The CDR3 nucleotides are TGTGCCAGCAGCGCATTGGGGACAGACCAAGAGACCCAGTACTTC.

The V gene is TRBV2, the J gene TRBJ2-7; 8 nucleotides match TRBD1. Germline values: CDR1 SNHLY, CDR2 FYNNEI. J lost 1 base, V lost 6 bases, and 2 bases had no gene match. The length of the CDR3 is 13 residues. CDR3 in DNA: TGTGCCAGCAGGGGGACAGGATCCTACGAGCAGTACTTC. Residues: CASRGTGSYEQYF.

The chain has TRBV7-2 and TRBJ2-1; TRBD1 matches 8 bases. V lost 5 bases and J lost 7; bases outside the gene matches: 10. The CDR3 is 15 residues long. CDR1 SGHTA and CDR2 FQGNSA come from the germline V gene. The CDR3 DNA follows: TGTGCCAGCAGCCTGGGACAGGCCGCCGTGAATGAGCAGTTCTTC. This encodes CASSLGQAAVNEQFF.

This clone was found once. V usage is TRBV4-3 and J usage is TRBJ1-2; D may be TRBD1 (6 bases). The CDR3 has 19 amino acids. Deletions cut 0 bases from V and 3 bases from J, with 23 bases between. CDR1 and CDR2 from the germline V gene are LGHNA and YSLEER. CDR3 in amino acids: CASSQEAGGPGGNDYGYTF. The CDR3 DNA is TGCGCCAGCAGCCAAGAGGCGGGGGGGCCGGGGGGAAACGACTATGGCTACACCTTC.

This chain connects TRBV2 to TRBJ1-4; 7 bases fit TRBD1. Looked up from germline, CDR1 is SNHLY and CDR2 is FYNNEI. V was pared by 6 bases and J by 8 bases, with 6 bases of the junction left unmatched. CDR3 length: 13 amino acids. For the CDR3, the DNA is TGTGCCAGCAGCCTGGAGACAGGGGAAAAACTGTTTTTT. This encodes CASSLETGEKLFF.

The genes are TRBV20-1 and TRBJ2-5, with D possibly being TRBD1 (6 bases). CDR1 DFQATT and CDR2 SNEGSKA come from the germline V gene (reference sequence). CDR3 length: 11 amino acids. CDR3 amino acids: CRTGVGETQYF. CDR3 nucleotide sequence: TGCAGGACAGGCGTTGGAGAGACCCAGTACTTC.

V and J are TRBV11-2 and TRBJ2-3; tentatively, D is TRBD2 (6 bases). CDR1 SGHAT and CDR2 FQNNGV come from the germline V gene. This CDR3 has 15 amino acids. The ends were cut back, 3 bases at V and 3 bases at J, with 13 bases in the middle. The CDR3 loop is CASSFSRGYTDTQYF. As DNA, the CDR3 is TGTGCCAGCAGCTTTAGTCGGGGGTATACAGATACGCAGTATTTT. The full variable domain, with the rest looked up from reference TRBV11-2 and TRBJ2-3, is EAGVAQSPRYKIIEKRQSVAFWCNPISGHATLYWYQQILGQGPKLLIQFQNNGVVDDSQLPKDRFSAERLKGVDSTLKIQPAKLEDSAVYLCASSFSRGYTDTQYFGPGTRLTVL.

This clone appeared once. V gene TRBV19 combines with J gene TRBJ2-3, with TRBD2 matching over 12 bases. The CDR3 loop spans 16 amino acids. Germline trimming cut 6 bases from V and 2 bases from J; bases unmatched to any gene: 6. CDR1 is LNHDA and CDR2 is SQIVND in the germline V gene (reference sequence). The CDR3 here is CASSLLAGGSTDTQYF. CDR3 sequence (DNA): TGTGCCAGTAGCCTACTAGCGGGGGGTTCCACAGATACGCAGTATTTT.

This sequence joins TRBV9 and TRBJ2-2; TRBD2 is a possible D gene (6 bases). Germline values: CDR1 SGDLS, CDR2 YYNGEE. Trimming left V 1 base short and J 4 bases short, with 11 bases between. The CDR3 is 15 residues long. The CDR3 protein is CASSVIADSTGELFF. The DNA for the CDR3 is TGTGCCAGCAGCGTAATAGCGGATAGCACCGGGGAGCTGTTTTTT.